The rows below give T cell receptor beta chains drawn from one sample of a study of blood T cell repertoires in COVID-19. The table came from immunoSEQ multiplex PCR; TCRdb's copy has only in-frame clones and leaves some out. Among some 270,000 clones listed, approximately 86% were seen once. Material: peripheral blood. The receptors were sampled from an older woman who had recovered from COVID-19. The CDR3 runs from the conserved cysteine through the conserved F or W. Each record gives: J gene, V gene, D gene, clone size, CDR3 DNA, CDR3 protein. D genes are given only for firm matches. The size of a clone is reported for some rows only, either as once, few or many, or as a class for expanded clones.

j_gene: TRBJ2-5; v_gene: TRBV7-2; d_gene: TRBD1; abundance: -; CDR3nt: TGTGCCAGCAGCGGACAGGTGGGATACCAAGAGACCCAGTACTTC; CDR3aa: CASSGQVGYQETQYF
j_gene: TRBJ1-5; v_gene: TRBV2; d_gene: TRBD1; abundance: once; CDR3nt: TGTGCCAGCAGTGAAGCGACAGGGACAGGTCAGCCCCAGCATTTT; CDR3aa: CASSEATGTGQPQHF
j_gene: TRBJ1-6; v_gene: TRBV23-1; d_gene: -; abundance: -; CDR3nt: TGCGCCAGCGTCGGTGGAAGGCGGAGCTCCTATAATTCACCCCTCCACTTT; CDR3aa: CASVGGRRSSYNSPLHF
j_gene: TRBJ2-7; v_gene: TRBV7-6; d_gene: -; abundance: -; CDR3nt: TGTGCCAGCAGCTTAAGGTGGGACACATATTACGAGCAGTACTTC; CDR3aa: CASSLRWDTYYEQYF
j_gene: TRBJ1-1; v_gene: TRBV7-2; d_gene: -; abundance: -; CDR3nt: TGTGCCAGCAGCTTAAAGGGAGAACTGGAAGGACTTGAAGCTTTCTTT; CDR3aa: CASSLKGELEGLEAFF
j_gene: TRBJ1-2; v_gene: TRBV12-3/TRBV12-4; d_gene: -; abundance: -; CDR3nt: TGTGCCAGCAGTTTACAACAGGACTATGGCTACACCTTC; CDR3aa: CASSLQQDYGYTF
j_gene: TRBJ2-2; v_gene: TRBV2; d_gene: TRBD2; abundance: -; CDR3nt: TGTGCCGGCTCCGGACTAGCGGTTAACACCGGGGAGCTGTTTTTT; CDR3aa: CAGSGLAVNTGELFF
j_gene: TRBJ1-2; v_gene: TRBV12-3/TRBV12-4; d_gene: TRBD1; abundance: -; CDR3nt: TGTGCCAGCAGTCCAGACAGGGCCTATGGCTACACCTTC; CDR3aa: CASSPDRAYGYTF
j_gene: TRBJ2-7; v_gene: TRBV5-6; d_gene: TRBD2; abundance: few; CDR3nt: TGTGCCAGCAGCTTAGGGACTAATTTTGTCGAGCAGTACTTC; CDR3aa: CASSLGTNFVEQYF
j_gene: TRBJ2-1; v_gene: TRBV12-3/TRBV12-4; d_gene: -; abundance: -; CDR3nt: TGTGCCAGTTGGGGGCGTCATGAGCAGTTCTTC; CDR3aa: CASWGRHEQFF
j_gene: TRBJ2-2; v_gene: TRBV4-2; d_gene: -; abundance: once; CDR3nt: TGTGCCAGCAGCCTCCACGCCTTGGCGGGGACCGGGGAGCTGTTTTTT; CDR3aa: CASSLHALAGTGELFF
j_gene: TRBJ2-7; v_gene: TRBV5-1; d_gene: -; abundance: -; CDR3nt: TGCGCCAGCAGCTTGGTCGGTGACGCGGCAGTGGACGAGCAGTACTTC; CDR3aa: CASSLVGDAAVDEQYF
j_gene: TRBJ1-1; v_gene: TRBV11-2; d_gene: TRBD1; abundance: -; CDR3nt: TGTGCCAGCAGCTTTACCGGGACAGGGTTGGACACTGAAGCTTTCTTT; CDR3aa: CASSFTGTGLDTEAFF
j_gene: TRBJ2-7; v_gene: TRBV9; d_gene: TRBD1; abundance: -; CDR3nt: TGTGCCAGCAGCCAGACTCCGGGACAGGTCTACGAGCAGTACTTC; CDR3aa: CASSQTPGQVYEQYF
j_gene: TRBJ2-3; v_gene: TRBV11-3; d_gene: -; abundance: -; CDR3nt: TGTGCCAGCAGCTTAGGTGGGGGGGGGCTCGGCGATACGCAGTATTTT; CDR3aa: CASSLGGGGLGDTQYF
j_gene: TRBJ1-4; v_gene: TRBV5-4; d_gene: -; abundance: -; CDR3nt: TGTGCCAGCAGCCAAGGGGGACGTGAAAAACTGTTTTTT; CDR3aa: CASSQGGREKLFF
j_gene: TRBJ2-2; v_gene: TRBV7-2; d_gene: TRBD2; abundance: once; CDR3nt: TGTGCCAGCAGCTTAGCACTAGCGGGGGGCCCACTGACCGGGGAGCTGTTTTTT; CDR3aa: CASSLALAGGPLTGELFF
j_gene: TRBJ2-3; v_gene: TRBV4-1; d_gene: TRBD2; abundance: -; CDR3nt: TGCGCCAGCAGCCAAGATGGAGCGGGGGGGAACACAGATACGCAGTATTTT; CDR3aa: CASSQDGAGGNTDTQYF
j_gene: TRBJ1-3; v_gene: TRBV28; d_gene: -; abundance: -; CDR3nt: TGTGCCAGCAGCTCCATTATGATAGTCTCTGGAAACACCATATATTTT; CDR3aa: CASSSIMIVSGNTIYF
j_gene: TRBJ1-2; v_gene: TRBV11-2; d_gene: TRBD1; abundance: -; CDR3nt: TGTGCCAGCAGCTACACTCAGGGGGTCACCAACCTTCGCCCCTATGGCTACACCTTC; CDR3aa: CASSYTQGVTNLRPYGYTF
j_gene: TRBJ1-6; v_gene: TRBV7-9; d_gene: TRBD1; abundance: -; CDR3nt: TGTGCCAGCAGCTGGGGGACAGGGGGGAACTCACCCCTCCACTTT; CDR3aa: CASSWGTGGNSPLHF
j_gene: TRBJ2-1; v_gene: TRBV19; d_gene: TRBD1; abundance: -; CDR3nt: TGTGCCAGTAGTCTGGCGGGACAGGGGTCATATGAGCAGTTCTTC; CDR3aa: CASSLAGQGSYEQFF
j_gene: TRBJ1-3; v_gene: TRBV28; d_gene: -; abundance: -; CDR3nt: TGTGCCAGCAGGAGCTCTGGAAACACCATATATTTT; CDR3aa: CASRSSGNTIYF
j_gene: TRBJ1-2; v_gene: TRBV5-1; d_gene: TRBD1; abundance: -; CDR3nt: TGCGCCAGCAGCCGCGGGACAGGGGGCGACTATGGCTACACCTTC; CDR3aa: CASSRGTGGDYGYTF
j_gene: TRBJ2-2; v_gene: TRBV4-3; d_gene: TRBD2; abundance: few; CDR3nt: TGCGCCAGCAGCCAAAGTGGGGGGGAAATCGGGGAGCTGTTTTTT; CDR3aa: CASSQSGGEIGELFF
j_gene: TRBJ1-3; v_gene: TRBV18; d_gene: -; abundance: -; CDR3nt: TGTGCCAGCTCACCACCCGTCTCTGGAAACACCATATATTTT; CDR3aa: CASSPPVSGNTIYF
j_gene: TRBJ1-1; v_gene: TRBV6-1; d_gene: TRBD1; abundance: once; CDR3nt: TGTGCCAGCAGACAGGGACAGGGTTATTCTGAAGCTTTCTTT; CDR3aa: CASRQGQGYSEAFF
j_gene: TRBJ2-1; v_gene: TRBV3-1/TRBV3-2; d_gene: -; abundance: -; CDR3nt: TGTGCCAGCAGCCAAGGGGGTAGCGGCCCATACTACAATGAGCAGTTCTTC; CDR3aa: CASSQGGSGPYYNEQFF
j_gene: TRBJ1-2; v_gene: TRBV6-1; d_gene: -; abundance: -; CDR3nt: TGTGCCAGCAGTGAAGGGGCTTATGGCTACACCTTC; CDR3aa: CASSEGAYGYTF
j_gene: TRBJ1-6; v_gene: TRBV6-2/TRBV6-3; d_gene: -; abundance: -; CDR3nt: TGTGCCAGCAGTTTGAACAGGCCTAATTCACCCCTCCACTTT; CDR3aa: CASSLNRPNSPLHF
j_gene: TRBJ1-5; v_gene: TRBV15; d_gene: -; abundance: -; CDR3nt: TGTGCCACCAGCAGAAGAGACAGGTTGTGGGAGCCCCAGCATTTT; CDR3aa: CATSRRDRLWEPQHF
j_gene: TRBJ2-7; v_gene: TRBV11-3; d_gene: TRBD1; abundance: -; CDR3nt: TGTGCCAGCAGCGACAGGGGGCGCGACGAGCAGTACTTC; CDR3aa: CASSDRGRDEQYF
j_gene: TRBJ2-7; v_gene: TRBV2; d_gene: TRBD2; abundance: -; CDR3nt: TGTGCCACCAAGGCTAGCGGTTCCTACGAGCAGTACTTC; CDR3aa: CATKASGSYEQYF
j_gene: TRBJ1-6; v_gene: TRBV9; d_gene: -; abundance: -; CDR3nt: TGTGCCAGCAGCGTAGGCGGAAATTCACCCCTCCACTTT; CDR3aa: CASSVGGNSPLHF
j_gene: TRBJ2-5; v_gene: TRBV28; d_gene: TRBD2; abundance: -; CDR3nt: TGTGCCAGCAGTCGCGGGGGGGCAGGAGAGGAGACCCAGTACTTC; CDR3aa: CASSRGGAGEETQYF
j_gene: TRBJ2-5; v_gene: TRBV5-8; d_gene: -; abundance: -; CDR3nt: TGTGCCAGCAGCTTGGGGGTCAGGACACAAATCGGGGAGACCCAGTACTTC; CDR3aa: CASSLGVRTQIGETQYF
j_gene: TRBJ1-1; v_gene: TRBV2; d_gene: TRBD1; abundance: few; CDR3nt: TGTGCCAGCAGTACCTCGGCAGGGGGCACTGAAGCTTTCTTT; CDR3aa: CASSTSAGGTEAFF
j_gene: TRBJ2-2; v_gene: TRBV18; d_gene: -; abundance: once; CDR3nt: TGTGCCAGCTCACCTATGACAGGCAACACCGGGGAGCTGTTTTTT; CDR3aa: CASSPMTGNTGELFF
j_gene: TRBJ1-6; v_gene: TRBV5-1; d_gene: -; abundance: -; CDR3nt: TGCGCCAGCAAACAGGATAATTCACCCCTCCACTTT; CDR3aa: CASKQDNSPLHF
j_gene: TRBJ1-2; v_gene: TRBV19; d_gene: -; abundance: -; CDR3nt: TGTGCCAGTAGTATTATGCGAAGTTCTAACTATGGCTACACCTTC; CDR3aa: CASSIMRSSNYGYTF
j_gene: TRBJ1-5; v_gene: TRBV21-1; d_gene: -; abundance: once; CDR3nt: TGTGCCAGCAGCAAAGTGTTGACAGGGGGCTTTCAGCCCCAGCATTTT; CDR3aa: CASSKVLTGGFQPQHF